These T cell receptor beta chains were read from a single sample in a study of T-cell memory formation after mild COVID-19. TCRdb fed the 5' RACE reads into MiXCR, producing one record per CDR3 protein. The sample lists about 350,000 distinct CDR3 sequences, approximately 14% occurring once. The sequencing sample was made of PBMCs or a T cell subset sorted from them (not recorded which). These receptors came from a man aged 18 to 29 who had mild COVID-19 (a few samples of this study predate the infection). Cell type and time point are not known. CDR3s include the opening cysteine and the closing phenylalanine or tryptophan. The D gene is left open where the match is weak. Expanded clones are given a class, and other clones once, few, many or no size at all.

clone size: many; J gene: TRBJ2-5; D gene: .; V gene: TRBV5-4; CDR3 protein: CASSLGVEAKETQYF; CDR3 DNA: TGTGCCAGCAGCTTGGGGGTTGAAGCGAAGGAGACCCAGTACTTC
clone size: .; J gene: TRBJ2-3; D gene: TRBD2; V gene: TRBV27; CDR3 protein: CASSLLATSGTDTQYF; CDR3 DNA: TGTGCCAGCAGTTTATTGGCGACTAGCGGCACAGATACGCAGTATTTT
clone size: .; J gene: TRBJ1-1; D gene: .; V gene: TRBV28; CDR3 protein: CASSPRTYPIQEAFF; CDR3 DNA: TGTGCCAGCAGCCCCCGGACCTATCCGATCCAAGAAGCTTTCTTT
clone size: few; J gene: TRBJ1-1; D gene: .; V gene: TRBV18; CDR3 protein: CASSLSGDTEAFF; CDR3 DNA: TGTGCCAGCTCATTGTCAGGGGACACTGAAGCTTTCTTT
clone size: few; J gene: TRBJ1-2; D gene: .; V gene: TRBV27; CDR3 protein: CASGGGAGGIYGYTF; CDR3 DNA: TGTGCCAGCGGAGGGGGGGCTGGGGGGATCTATGGCTACACCTTC
clone size: .; J gene: TRBJ2-5; D gene: TRBD2; V gene: TRBV4-1; CDR3 protein: CASSPRASGGPPQETQYF; CDR3 DNA: TGCGCCAGCAGCCCCCGCGCTAGCGGGGGACCACCCCAAGAGACCCAGTACTTC
clone size: .; J gene: TRBJ2-7; D gene: TRBD1; V gene: TRBV7-9; CDR3 protein: CASSRGWGRWTGEHKQYF; CDR3 DNA: TGTGCCAGCAGCCGCGGTTGGGGTCGCTGGACAGGGGAACATAAGCAGTACTTC
clone size: many; J gene: TRBJ2-2; D gene: .; V gene: TRBV3-1; CDR3 protein: CASSQLWGLSGELFF; CDR3 DNA: TGTGCCAGCAGCCAACTCTGGGGGCTTAGCGGGGAGCTGTTTTTT
clone size: .; J gene: TRBJ2-1; D gene: TRBD1; V gene: TRBV18; CDR3 protein: CASRQGEGSYNEQFF; CDR3 DNA: TGTGCCAGCAGACAGGGGGAGGGCTCCTACAATGAGCAGTTCTTC
clone size: .; J gene: TRBJ2-1; D gene: .; V gene: TRBV7-9; CDR3 protein: CASSLDRAGEQFF; CDR3 DNA: TGTGCCAGCAGCTTAGACAGGGCGGGTGAGCAGTTCTTC
clone size: few; J gene: TRBJ1-6; D gene: .; V gene: TRBV4-3; CDR3 protein: CASSQDSNNSPLHF; CDR3 DNA: TGCGCCAGCAGCCAAGACAGTAACAATTCACCCCTCCACTTT
clone size: .; J gene: TRBJ1-4; D gene: .; V gene: TRBV11-2; CDR3 protein: CASSYHEKLFF; CDR3 DNA: TGTGCCAGCAGCTATCATGAAAAACTGTTTTTT
clone size: few; J gene: TRBJ1-2; D gene: TRBD1; V gene: TRBV5-1; CDR3 protein: CASRGGQGNYGYTF; CDR3 DNA: TGCGCCAGCAGAGGAGGACAGGGCAACTATGGCTACACCTTC
clone size: few; J gene: TRBJ1-2; D gene: .; V gene: TRBV7-2; CDR3 protein: CASSFNSNYGYTF; CDR3 DNA: TGTGCCAGCAGCTTTAATAGTAACTATGGCTACACCTTC
clone size: .; J gene: TRBJ2-2; D gene: .; V gene: TRBV6-5; CDR3 protein: CASSYGANTGELFF; CDR3 DNA: TGTGCCAGCAGTTACGGCGCGAACACCGGGGAGCTGTTTTTT
clone size: .; J gene: TRBJ1-4; D gene: .; V gene: TRBV20-1; CDR3 protein: CSGRGGTEKLFF; CDR3 DNA: TGCAGTGGCCGGGGGGGCACGGAAAAACTGTTTTTT
clone size: few; J gene: TRBJ2-3; D gene: .; V gene: TRBV2; CDR3 protein: CASYERTFTDTQYF; CDR3 DNA: TGTGCCAGCTATGAGCGGACTTTCACAGATACGCAGTATTTT
clone size: few; J gene: TRBJ2-1; D gene: .; V gene: TRBV12-3/TRBV12-4; CDR3 protein: CASSLAAGASGEQFF; CDR3 DNA: TGTGCCAGCAGTTTAGCGGCGGGGGCTTCGGGTGAGCAGTTCTTC
clone size: few; J gene: TRBJ2-2; D gene: TRBD2; V gene: TRBV2; CDR3 protein: CASSEEGLAATGELFF; CDR3 DNA: TGTGCCAGCAGTGAAGAGGGACTAGCGGCAACCGGGGAGCTGTTTTTT
clone size: .; J gene: TRBJ1-2; D gene: TRBD1; V gene: TRBV11-2; CDR3 protein: CASSLDWAGGTRKGYTF; CDR3 DNA: TGTGCCAGCAGCTTAGATTGGGCAGGGGGCACGAGAAAGGGCTACACCTTC
clone size: few; J gene: TRBJ2-1; D gene: TRBD2; V gene: TRBV4-1; CDR3 protein: CASSQFGGPAGGSSSYNEQFF; CDR3 DNA: TGCGCCAGCAGCCAGTTCGGTGGACCAGCGGGGGGCTCGAGCTCCTACAATGAGCAGTTCTTC
clone size: .; J gene: TRBJ2-3; D gene: .; V gene: TRBV5-1; CDR3 protein: CASSPGVGRGTDTQYF; CDR3 DNA: TGCGCCAGCAGCCCCGGGGTAGGCAGAGGCACAGATACGCAGTATTTT
clone size: few; J gene: TRBJ1-4; D gene: .; V gene: TRBV20-1; CDR3 protein: CSARGEPATNEKLFF; CDR3 DNA: TGCAGTGCTAGGGGGGAGCCTGCAACTAATGAAAAACTGTTTTTT
clone size: .; J gene: TRBJ2-5; D gene: .; V gene: TRBV6-1; CDR3 protein: CASTLPDTQETQYF; CDR3 DNA: TGTGCCAGCACCCTCCCCGACACCCAAGAGACCCAGTACTTC
clone size: few; J gene: TRBJ2-2; D gene: TRBD2; V gene: TRBV7-9; CDR3 protein: CASSLWAAKRGSGELFF; CDR3 DNA: TGTGCCAGCAGCTTGTGGGCCGCTAAGCGGGGATCCGGGGAGCTGTTTTTT
clone size: .; J gene: TRBJ2-7; D gene: .; V gene: TRBV27; CDR3 protein: CASGLYRESYEQYF; CDR3 DNA: TGTGCCAGCGGACTTTACCGGGAATCCTACGAGCAGTACTTC
clone size: few; J gene: TRBJ2-5; D gene: TRBD1; V gene: TRBV2; CDR3 protein: CASSSPPGRQGQETQYF; CDR3 DNA: TGTGCCAGCAGCTCCCCCCCGGGACGACAGGGCCAAGAGACCCAGTACTTC
clone size: .; J gene: TRBJ2-7; D gene: .; V gene: TRBV18; CDR3 protein: CASSTRTGEESYEQYF; CDR3 DNA: TGTGCCAGCTCGACCCGAACAGGCGAGGAGTCCTACGAGCAGTACTTC
clone size: few; J gene: TRBJ2-2; D gene: .; V gene: TRBV6-2/TRBV6-3; CDR3 protein: CASSHGIAANTGELFF; CDR3 DNA: TGTGCCAGCAGCCATGGGATAGCCGCGAACACCGGGGAGCTGTTTTTT
clone size: few; J gene: TRBJ1-2; D gene: .; V gene: TRBV20-1; CDR3 protein: CSADRQGNGYTF; CDR3 DNA: TGCAGTGCTGATAGGCAGGGGAATGGCTACACCTTC
clone size: many; J gene: TRBJ2-1; D gene: .; V gene: TRBV6-5; CDR3 protein: CATSIWGDNEQFF; CDR3 DNA: TGTGCAACCAGCATTTGGGGCGACAATGAGCAGTTCTTC
clone size: .; J gene: TRBJ2-3; D gene: .; V gene: TRBV5-6; CDR3 protein: CASSPRPRIDTQYF; CDR3 DNA: TGTGCCAGCAGCCCCAGGCCCCGAATAGATACGCAGTATTTT
clone size: .; J gene: TRBJ1-5; D gene: .; V gene: TRBV12-3/TRBV12-4; CDR3 protein: CASSPMRVQPQHF; CDR3 DNA: TGTGCCAGCAGTCCCATGAGGGTTCAGCCCCAGCATTTT
clone size: .; J gene: TRBJ1-5; D gene: .; V gene: TRBV20-1; CDR3 protein: CSARGALHQPQHF; CDR3 DNA: TGCAGTGCCCGAGGGGCACTCCATCAGCCCCAGCATTTT
clone size: .; J gene: TRBJ1-4; D gene: .; V gene: TRBV4-3; CDR3 protein: CASSQDLGALGEKLFF; CDR3 DNA: TGCGCCAGCAGCCAAGACCTCGGGGCTCTCGGTGAAAAACTGTTTTTT
clone size: few; J gene: TRBJ2-5; D gene: .; V gene: TRBV25-1; CDR3 protein: CASSEYRDGKTQYF; CDR3 DNA: TGTGCCAGCAGTGAATATAGGGATGGGAAGACCCAGTACTTC